The clone carrying this TCR beta chain appeared once. The entry originates in a study of blood T cell repertoires in COVID-19. In the study overall: Samples representing acute and convalescent COVID-19 were sourced from the United States, Italy and Spain.

The CDR3 loop spans 14 amino acids. The junction had 11 bases not matched to a gene; V was cut back by 4 bases and J by 11 bases. Germline CDR1 is SGHNT and CDR2 is YYREEE (reference sequence). TCRdb keeps only in-frame clones here, not all; method: immunoSEQ multiplex PCR. Of roughly 150,000 clones detected, 80% to 90% appear once; the ten largest clones hold 15%. The sequence was obtained from a woman in her thirties or forties with acute or convalescent COVID-19. This rearrangement joins TRBV5-4 to TRBJ1-4; 7 bases fit TRBD1. The sequenced sample consisted of peripheral blood. The CDR3 region has the DNA TGTGCCAGCAGCCGTGACAGGGAAAATGGGAAACTGTTTTTT. Amino acids: CASSRDRENGKLFF.